The T cell receptor (beta chain) described here comes from a study of OX40 agonist ivuxolimab in advanced cancers. Clones were sequenced by immunoSEQ multiplex PCR, and TCRdb holds only the in-frame ones, with some missing. The data hold more than 80,000 clones, with around nine tenths observed a single time. Germline assignment: CDR1 MNHNS and CDR2 SASEGT. The CDR3 has 14 residues. The V end lost 8 bases, the J end lost 11 bases, and 24 bases lay between the germline ends. This TCR derives from an adult with an advanced solid tumor such as melanoma, head and neck, liver or kidney cancer. The input for sequencing was CD4+ or CD8+ T cells sorted from blood, taken in a trial of the OX40 agonist ivuxolimab. The chain links TRBV6-1 to TRBJ2-5, with D possibly TRBD1 on 6 matching bases. DNA for the CDR3: TGTGCCAGCGGTCTCGACAGGATCCTGAGTGAGCAGTACTTC. Its protein product is CASGLDRILSEQYF.